Listed here are 32 T cell receptor beta chains from one sample, sequenced in a study of OX40 agonist ivuxolimab in advanced cancers. The table came from immunoSEQ multiplex PCR; TCRdb's copy has only in-frame clones and leaves some out. The data show about 59,000 clones, approximately 81% seen once. The specimen comprised CD4+ or CD8+ T cells sorted from blood, sampled in a trial of the OX40 agonist ivuxolimab. The receptors shown here come from an adult with an advanced solid tumor such as melanoma, head and neck, liver or kidney cancer.

V and J are TRBV5-1 and TRBJ1-2; D may be TRBD1 (5 bases). Looked up from germline, CDR1 is SGHRS and CDR2 is YFSETQ. V was cut by 1 base and J by 4 bases, with 11 bases left in between. This CDR3 comprises 14 residues. The CDR3 bases are TGCGCCAGCAGCTTGTCCAGGGAGAGCTATGGCTACACCTTC. Translation: CASSLSRESYGYTF.

J is TRBJ2-2 and V is TRBV5-4, with a tentative D call TRBD2 (6 bases). Germline V lookup: CDR1 SGHNT, CDR2 YYREEE (reference sequence). Between the trimmed V and J ends, which lost 4 bases and 0 bases, there was a span of 13 bases. CDR3 size: 16 residues. Here the CDR3 reads CASSPKGGTNTGELFF. CDR3 coding DNA: TGTGCCAGCAGCCCCAAAGGCGGGACGAACACCGGGGAGCTGTTTTTT.

The genes are TRBV5-5 and TRBJ2-5, with D hard to call. V lost 2 bases, J lost 5 bases, and 10 bases lay in between. This CDR3 contains 13 residues. Germline loops: CDR1 SGHKS, CDR2 YYEKEE (reference sequence). The CDR3 coding sequence is TGTGCCAGCAGCTTCACTGTCCGGGAGACCCAGTACTTC. Residues: CASSFTVRETQYF.

The V call is TRBV21-1, the J call TRBJ2-7; the DNA was not compared with TRBD1, the D call given in the table. TRBV21-1 is a listed pseudogene. CDR3 length: 14 amino acids. The CDR3 protein is CASSEGDRAYEQYF. Written as DNA, the CDR3 is TGTGCCAGCAGCGAAGGGGACAGGGCCTACGAGCAGTACTTC.

The rearrangement joins TRBV6-6 to TRBJ1-4; D is uncertain. The germline CDR1 and CDR2 sequences are MNHNY and SVGAGI (reference sequence). The V end lost 2 bases, the J end lost 8 bases, and 0 bases lay between the germline ends. The CDR3 is made up of 10 amino acids. Written as DNA, the CDR3 is TGTGCCAGCAGTTACGAAAAACTGTTTTTT. Residues: CASSYEKLFF.

This clone was seen more than once but under ten times. The chain is built from TRBV11-2 and TRBJ2-5; possibly TRBD2 for D (6 bases). V lost 2 bases and J 5 bases, leaving 21 bases between the germline ends. Germline V gene lookup returns CDR1 SGHAT and CDR2 FQNNGV. The CDR3 totals 17 residues. CDR3 region: CASSLRVGAGGVETQYF. The CDR3 coding sequence is TGTGCCAGCAGCTTACGCGTTGGGGCAGGAGGGGTGGAGACCCAGTACTTC. The full variable domain, completed using reference TRBV11-2 and TRBJ2-5, is EAGVAQSPRYKIIEKRQSVAFWCNPISGHATLYWYQQILGQGPKLLIQFQNNGVVDDSQLPKDRFSAERLKGVDSTLKIQPAKLEDSAVYLCASSLRVGAGGVETQYFGPGTRLLVL.

The rearrangement joins TRBV28 to TRBJ1-3; D gene ambiguous. V was trimmed by 1 base and J by 9 bases, leaving 16 bases between them. This CDR3 is 15 amino acids long. The germline CDR1 and CDR2 sequences are MDHEN and SYDVKM. The CDR3 DNA reads TGTGCCAGCAGTTTATCACTGGGTTTGCGAAGCACCATATATTTT. Amino acids: CASSLSLGLRSTIYF.

J is TRBJ2-1 and V is TRBV4-1, with D possibly TRBD1 on 5 matching bases. The CDR3 contains 13 residues. Germline V gene data show CDR1 as MGHRA and CDR2 as YSYEKL. V shed 1 base and J shed 9 bases, with 10 bases lying between them. The CDR3 DNA follows: TGCGCCAGCAGCCAAGTAGCTACAGGTGAGCAGTTCTTC. Protein: CASSQVATGEQFF.

The chain joins TRBV5-4 to TRBJ2-5, with 12 positions matching TRBD2. V lost 4 bases, J lost 5 bases, and 6 bases stayed unmatched. Germline V gene lookup returns CDR1 SGHNT and CDR2 YYREEE (reference sequence). The CDR3 has 15 residues. CDR3 protein: CASSLRLAGEETQYF. The DNA of the CDR3 is TGTGCCAGCAGCCTTCGACTAGCGGGAGAGGAGACCCAGTACTTC.

This clone was detected only a few times. V gene TRBV2 combines with J gene TRBJ2-2; TRBD2 might be the D (5 bases). CDR1 and CDR2 from the germline V gene are SNHLY and FYNNEI. V lost 7 bases and J lost 8, with 14 bases in between. This CDR3 spans 13 amino acids. The CDR3 is CASNAGGVGELFF. CDR3 nucleotides: TGTGCCAGCAACGCTGGAGGAGTTGGGGAGCTGTTTTTT.

The rearrangement joins TRBV7-3 to TRBJ2-1, with D possibly matching TRBD2 (5 bases). CDR3 length equals 14 residues. The V gene's germline CDR1 is SGHTA and CDR2 FQGTGA. V was cut by 2 bases and J by 7 bases, with 12 bases left in between. The CDR3: CASSLGRPGNEQFF. The CDR3 DNA reads as TGTGCCAGCAGCTTAGGACGACCGGGGAATGAGCAGTTCTTC.

This sequence joins TRBV2 and TRBJ2-3; weak D call: TRBD2 (6 bases). Germline V gene lookup returns CDR1 SNHLY and CDR2 FYNNEI. CDR3 length equals 15 residues. Trimming took 2 bases from V and 4 from J, leaving 13 bases between them. CDR3 sequence: CASSESWVAADTQYF. CDR3 coding DNA: TGTGCCAGCAGTGAAAGCTGGGTAGCGGCAGATACGCAGTATTTT.

The rearrangement joins TRBV11-2 to TRBJ1-2; D is ambiguous. CDR1 is SGHAT, CDR2 FQNNGV, per germline. The CDR3 length is 13 residues. Trimming took 5 bases from V and 2 from J, leaving 9 bases between them. CDR3: CASSHGRNYGYTF. The CDR3 DNA follows: TGTGCCAGCAGCCATGGACGGAACTATGGCTACACCTTC.

The chain recombines TRBV25-1 with TRBJ1-2, with D maybe TRBD1 (6 bases). The CDR3 contains 14 residues. The germline V gene encodes CDR1 MGHDK and CDR2 SYGVNS. V was shortened by 4 bases and J by 4 bases, with 13 bases between the two germline ends. CDR3 nucleotides: TGTGCCAGCAGTGGGGGGGCTAGGGCCTATGGCTACACCTTC. It specifies CASSGGARAYGYTF.

The V gene is TRBV6-5, the J gene TRBJ2-7; 11 bases map to TRBD1. The germline V gene has CDR1 MNHEY and CDR2 SVGAGI. Trimming at V came to 6 bases and at J to 5 bases, leaving 9 bases not matched to a gene. CDR3 length: 15 residues. CDR3 coding DNA: TGTGCCAGCAGCCGGGGGGACAGGGGGACGAACGAGCAGTACTTC. Protein product: CASSRGDRGTNEQYF.

The V gene is TRBV14, the J gene TRBJ1-4; perhaps TRBD1 as D (6 bases). V lost 2 bases to trimming and J lost 10 bases, with 17 bases between them. The length of the CDR3 is 15 residues. CDR1 is SGHDN and CDR2 is FVKESK in the germline V gene. As DNA, the CDR3 is TGTGCCAGCAGCCAAAACAGGGCAAGGACGGGAAAACTGTTTTTT. Translated, it gives CASSQNRARTGKLFF. Drawing the rest from reference TRBV14 and TRBJ1-4, the complete variable domain is EAGVTQFPSHSVIEKGQTVTLRCDPISGHDNLYWYRRVMGKEIKFLLHFVKESKQDESGMPNNRFLAERTGGTYSTLKVQPAELEDSGVYFCASSQNRARTGKLFFGSGTQLSVL.

By share of the sample, this clone is medium-sized. This CDR3 is CAWRAPDRGNTEAFF. The CDR3 bases are TGTGCCTGGAGGGCCCCCGACAGGGGGAACACTGAAGCTTTCTTT. The rearrangement joins TRBV30 to TRBJ1-1, with 8 positions matching TRBD1. There are 15 residues in the CDR3. The germline gives CDR1 GTSNPN, CDR2 SVGIG (reference sequence). Losses at the gene ends were 3 bases for V and 1 base for J; bases not matched to a gene: 7.

The J gene is TRBJ2-7, the V gene TRBV29-1; D is possibly TRBD2 (6 bases). Deletions cut 6 bases from V and 7 bases from J, with 10 bases between. Per germline, CDR1 SQVTM and CDR2 ANQGSEA. The CDR3 is 10 residues long. In DNA form, the CDR3 reads TGCAGCGTAGGGACTGAGGAGCAGTACTTC. It translates to CSVGTEEQYF.

The chain joins TRBV10-3 to TRBJ2-3; D call uncertain. The germline V gene has CDR1 ENHRY and CDR2 SYGVKD. V was cut by 6 bases and J by 2 bases, with 15 bases left in between. There are 15 residues in the CDR3. The CDR3 loop is CAISRLGANTDTQYF. For the CDR3, the DNA is TGTGCCATCAGCCGACTGGGCGCAAACACAGATACGCAGTATTTT.

This chain joins TRBV28 and TRBJ1-4; D remains unclear. This CDR3 is 14 amino acids long. V was pared by 4 bases and J by 8 bases, with 14 bases between. Germline CDR1 is MDHEN and CDR2 is SYDVKM. For the CDR3, the DNA is TGTGCCAGCAGTTACCAAACGCAGCGGGAAAAACTGTTTTTT. Translation gives CASSYQTQREKLFF.

The chain has TRBV28 and TRBJ1-4; a possible D gene is TRBD1 (5 bases). The CDR3 spans 14 residues. V was pared by 3 bases and J by 7 bases, with 12 bases between. Germline CDR1 reads MDHEN; CDR2 reads SYDVKM. This CDR3 reads CASSFEDTREKLFF. The CDR3, as DNA: TGTGCCAGCAGTTTTGAGGACACGCGTGAAAAACTGTTTTTT.

The rearrangement joins TRBV28 to TRBJ2-7; D is undetermined. The CDR3 extends over 11 amino acids. V was shortened by 8 bases and J by 2 bases, with 7 bases between the two germline ends. CDR1 is MDHEN and CDR2 is SYDVKM in the germline V gene. The CDR3 DNA reads as TGTGCCAGCGGGAACGCCTACGAGCAGTACTTC. The encoded protein is CASGNAYEQYF.

This clone was observed a few times. The chain couples TRBV18 to TRBJ1-1; D gene ambiguous. V was shortened by 1 base and J by 1 base, with 4 bases between the two germline ends. The CDR3 spans 13 residues. The germline V gene encodes CDR1 KGHSH and CDR2 LQKENI. CDR3 sequence reads: CASSPQTNTEAFF. In DNA form, the CDR3 reads TGTGCCAGCTCACCACAGACGAACACTGAAGCTTTCTTT.

This clone was recorded once. The genes are TRBV6-1 and TRBJ2-1; no clear D gene. The CDR3 is 12 amino acids. Trimming took off 3 bases at V and 10 bases at J, with 10 bases between the two ends. CDR1 is MNHNS, CDR2 SASEGT, per germline. The CDR3 protein is CASSERHEEQFF. The CDR3 nucleotides are TGTGCCAGCAGTGAGCGACACGAGGAGCAGTTCTTC.

This chain connects TRBV6-5 to TRBJ1-2, with 8 bases aligning to TRBD1. The germline CDR1 and CDR2 sequences are MNHEY and SVGAGI. The CDR3 has 12 residues. V was clipped by 4 bases and J by 7 bases; unmatched bases: 2. The CDR3 region has the DNA TGTGCCAGCAGTTCCACAGGGGGTGGCTACACCTTC. Residues: CASSSTGGGYTF.

The chain joins TRBV7-2 to TRBJ1-5; the D gene is possibly TRBD1 (5 bases). The V and J ends lost 4 bases and 6 bases respectively, with 10 bases between them. The CDR3 has 13 residues. Germline V gene lookup returns CDR1 SGHTA and CDR2 FQGNSA. The CDR3 loop reads CASSSRVGQPQHF. CDR3 DNA sequence: TGTGCCAGCAGCTCCAGGGTGGGTCAGCCCCAGCATTTT.

The rearrangement links TRBV2 to TRBJ2-3, with TRBD2 matching over 8 bases. The length of the CDR3 is 13 residues. In germline, CDR1 is SNHLY, CDR2 FYNNEI. Germline trimming cut 8 bases from V and 4 bases from J; bases unmatched to any gene: 5. The CDR3 DNA follows: TGTGCCAGCCTATTAGCGGGACCAGATACGCAGTATTTT. Translated: CASLLAGPDTQYF.

This chain uses TRBV7-2 with TRBJ2-1; TRBD2 agrees at 11 bases. Germline-derived CDR1 and CDR2 are SGHTA and FQGNSA. The CDR3 is 17 residues long. J was trimmed by 3 bases and V by 5 bases; bases with no gene match: 9. CDR3 in amino acids: CASSAGTSGLHYNEQFF. The CDR3 DNA reads TGTGCCAGCAGCGCCGGGACTAGCGGTTTACACTACAATGAGCAGTTCTTC.

The chain employs TRBV12-1 and TRBJ2-5; TRBD2, the D gene given by the table, was not confirmed from the DNA. TRBV12-1 is annotated as a pseudogene. The CDR3 has 16 residues. The CDR3, as DNA: TGTGCCAGCAGCCTTGGGGGGTGGGACTGGAAGGAGACCCAGTACTTC. Its protein is CASSLGGWDWKETQYF.

The rearrangement joins TRBV7-9 to TRBJ1-2, with 7 bases lining up with TRBD1. CDR3 length equals 12 residues. The germline V gene has CDR1 SEHNR and CDR2 FQNEAQ (reference sequence). Losses at the gene ends were 2 bases for V and 8 bases for J; bases not matched to a gene: 2. The CDR3 sequence is CASSLRGHGYTF. The CDR3 DNA is TGTGCCAGCAGCTTAAGGGGGCACGGCTACACCTTC.

The chain couples TRBV19 to TRBJ1-5; D is ambiguous. The CDR3 totals 14 residues. Trimming shortened V by 2 bases and J by 2 bases, and 7 bases separated the two germline ends. CDR1 and CDR2 (germline): LNHDA, SQIVND (reference sequence). The CDR3 loop reads CASSIWAGNQPQHF. DNA of the CDR3: TGTGCCAGTAGTATATGGGCTGGCAATCAGCCCCAGCATTTT. The full variable domain, completed using reference TRBV19 and TRBJ1-5, is DGGITQSPKYLFRKEGQNVTLSCEQNLNHDAMYWYRQDPGQGLRLIYYSQIVNDFQKGDIAEGYSVSREKKESFPLTVTSAQKNPTAFYLCASSIWAGNQPQHFGDGTRLSIL.

DNA for the CDR3: TGTGCCAGCAGCCCCTTCCCCCTACAGTCCATGAACACTGAAGCTTTCTTT. Residues: CASSPFPLQSMNTEAFF. The chain has TRBV14 and TRBJ1-1; D gene ambiguous. V lost 4 bases and J lost 0, with 18 bases in between. CDR3 length: 17 amino acids. The germline gives CDR1 SGHDN, CDR2 FVKESK.